This paragraph covers one TCR beta chain sequence. Its recognized antigen is unknown. No much larger clone exists at a distance of one base, and base qualities are not known. The trim is 3 bases for V and 4 bases for J, with a gap of 13 bases between the germline ends. Looking up the germline V gene yields CDR1 SGHRS and CDR2 YFSETQ. Its CDR3 holds 14 amino acids, cysteine through phenylalanine. Only CDR3 DNA is held: 42 bases, read in frame from base 1. This sample is drawn from a study of blood T cell repertoires in COVID-19 (TCRdb year 2020). Concerning the study at large: Collaborator samples came from the United States, Italy and Spain and covered acute and convalescent phases of COVID-19. The material from the prospective study consisted of cDNA or gDNA derived from T cells, B-cell-depleted T cells, or PBMCs. The dataset comprised deeply sampled blood TCRbeta repertoires from subjects exposed to, actively infected with, or recovered from COVID-19. A freely available public database, intended as a resource for researchers studying the immune response to SARS-CoV-2, is where the repertoires were released. The samples were drawn from two sources: the first 160 participants of the ongoing ImmuneRACE study, and fewer than 1,500 subjects contributed by 6 global collaborators. A de-identified subject ID, COVID-19 status, age in years and sex were almost always included in the sample metadata. Where available, HLA class I and class II types were obtained from metadata supplied by the sample provider rather than from assay-based typing. Results the study describes overall, beyond this receptor: Clinical and demographic metadata were provided uncurated, with the amount varying by source and participant.

The immunoSEQ Assay, a bias-controlled multiplex PCR, was used to amplify TCRbeta CDR3 regions from genomic DNA. Per the original workflow: The number of nucleated cells in each sample was estimated from the amplification of reference gene primers within the assay. To quantify the absolute abundance of each unique TCRbeta CDR3 rearrangement, sequence reads were collapsed and filtered. Productive Simpson clonality was computed per sample as the square root of Simpson's diversity index over productive rearrangements. Drawn from immuneACCESS, this table holds only the in-frame rearrangements with V and J called that TCRdb kept. Clones are partly lost; checked studies trace under half to an unresolved V gene and leave the rest unexplained. The DNA gave D and trimming, while V, J and clone size come from that table. This sample lists fewer than 150,000 clones; approximately 89% were detected once. The ten largest make up about 3.6% of the sample.

Collaborating institutions collected whole blood in K2EDTA tubes following their own protocols. For TCRbeta analysis, collaborators shipped samples in one of three forms: frozen whole blood, isolated PBMCs, or DNA extracted from either of those sample types. The sequence joins TRBV5-1 to TRBJ1-2; the D gene remains uncertain. The sequence was obtained from a woman aged 55-69 years with acute or convalescent COVID-19. The sequenced material came from peripheral blood. The encoded CDR3 is CASSSGPDPYGYTF. The bases read TGCGCCAGCAGCTCTGGGCCAGACCCCTATGGCTACACCTTC.